Presented here are 26 T cell receptor beta chains from one specimen sequenced in a study of T cell responses to AZD1222 COVID-19 vaccine. Repertoires were generated with immunoSEQ multiplex PCR, while TCRdb's copy carries only in-frame clones and drops some. This table has about 140,000 clones, about 92% appearing once. The material was peripheral blood, obtained on day 0 of AZD1222 vaccination. These receptors were obtained from an adult in good health.

The chain combines TRBV27 with TRBJ2-5; no clear D. This CDR3 has 13 amino acids. Trimming cost V 2 bases and J 2 bases, with 6 bases left between them. Germline V gene sequence: CDR1 MNHEY, CDR2 SMNVEV (reference sequence). The CDR3 DNA is TGTGCCAGCAGTTTACACAGACAAGAGACCCAGTACTTC. This encodes CASSLHRQETQYF.

V is TRBV2 and J is TRBJ2-5; D is ambiguous. The CDR3 is 14 amino acids. Germline V gives CDR1 SNHLY, CDR2 FYNNEI. V shed 3 bases and J shed 2 bases, with 10 bases lying between them. CDR3 amino acids: CASSDPRLQETQYF. The CDR3 DNA reads TGTGCCAGCAGTGACCCCCGACTTCAAGAGACCCAGTACTTC.

The V gene is TRBV27, the J gene TRBJ1-1; D unresolved. Between the trimmed V and J ends, which lost 6 bases and 9 bases, there was a span of 29 bases. The CDR3 spans 17 residues. From germline, CDR1 is MNHEY and CDR2 SMNVEV (reference sequence). CDR3 residues: CASSTTVSSGGSGQAFF. The DNA of the CDR3 is TGTGCCAGCAGCACAACTGTATCTTCGGGTGGGTCCGGGCAAGCTTTCTTT.

CDR3 DNA sequence: TGTGCCAGTTCTAAAGGGGCGACAGGTCCCACAGATACGCAGTATTTT. As protein: CASSKGATGPTDTQYF. This chain uses TRBV19 with TRBJ2-3; weak D call: TRBD1 (6 bases). Trimming removed 8 bases from V and 2 bases from J, with 20 bases in between. The germline gives CDR1 LNHDA, CDR2 SQIVND (reference sequence). This CDR3 comprises 16 residues.

This chain connects TRBV19 to TRBJ1-5, with D possibly matching TRBD1 (6 bases). The CDR3 sequence is 16 residues long. The germline V gene has CDR1 LNHDA and CDR2 SQIVND (reference sequence). Trimming left V 3 bases short and J 6 bases short, with 18 bases between. The CDR3 DNA is TGTGCCAGTAGTATGGTATTACAAGGGGGGAGTCAGCCCCAGCATTTT. Translated: CASSMVLQGGSQPQHF. The complete variable domain, with remaining parts taken from reference TRBV19 and TRBJ1-5, reads DGGITQSPKYLFRKEGQNVTLSCEQNLNHDAMYWYRQDPGQGLRLIYYSQIVNDFQKGDIAEGYSVSREKKESFPLTVTSAQKNPTAFYLCASSMVLQGGSQPQHFGDGTRLSIL.

This clone was seen only once. The chain has TRBV7-6 and TRBJ1-3; TRBD1 agrees at 7 bases. Germline V CDR1 and CDR2: SGHVS, FNYEAQ. The CDR3 is 15 amino acids. V dropped 5 bases and J dropped 2; count of bases not matched to a gene: 6. The CDR3: CASSQGGGAGNTIYF. Written as DNA, the CDR3 is TGTGCCAGCAGCCAGGGGGGGGGAGCTGGAAACACCATATATTTT.

V is TRBV18 and J is TRBJ2-6, with 7 bases matching TRBD1. CDR1 is KGHSH and CDR2 is LQKENI in the germline V gene. The length of the CDR3 is 17 residues. Unmatched junction bases numbered 7, after V lost 2 bases and J lost 3 bases. CDR3 region: CASSPEQSGGGANVLTF. The DNA for the CDR3 is TGTGCCAGCTCACCAGAACAGTCAGGGGGTGGGGCCAACGTCCTGACTTTC.

The gene calls are TRBV9 and TRBJ1-4; no definite D call. In germline, CDR1 is SGDLS, CDR2 YYNGEE. Trimming left V 2 bases short and J 6 bases short, with 11 bases between. The CDR3 sequence is 14 residues long. DNA for the CDR3: TGTGCCAGCAGCGTCGCCGCTATCGATGAAAAACTGTTTTTT. This gives the protein CASSVAAIDEKLFF.

The DNA for the CDR3 is TGTGCCAGCAGTGAGTCAGGGATGTGGGGAGCTGAAGCTTTCTTT. This codes for CASSESGMWGAEAFF. The chain links TRBV6-1 to TRBJ1-1; weak D call: TRBD1 (5 bases). The CDR3 contains 15 residues. V lost 3 bases and J 6 bases, leaving 17 bases between the germline ends. The germline V gene has CDR1 MNHNS and CDR2 SASEGT.

The chain employs TRBV7-8 and TRBJ1-5; D remains unclear. Trimming shortened V by 5 bases and J by 11 bases, and 13 bases separated the two germline ends. Germline V CDR1 and CDR2: SGHVS, FQNEAQ. The CDR3 loop spans 12 amino acids. The CDR3 coding sequence is TGTGCCAGCAGCACCCGAGGCGGGACCCAGCATTTT. It is translated as CASSTRGGTQHF.

The chain carries TRBV7-9 and TRBJ2-1; the match to TRBD1 covers 7 bases. This CDR3 has 11 residues. V dropped 4 bases and J dropped 10; count of bases not matched to a gene: 1. Germline V gives CDR1 SEHNR, CDR2 FQNEAQ (reference sequence). The DNA of the CDR3 is TGTGCCAGCAGCTCACAGGGGGAGCAGTTCTTC. Its translation: CASSSQGEQFF.

V usage is TRBV6-2 or TRBV6-3 and J usage is TRBJ1-6, with 8 bases fitting TRBD1. This CDR3 has 14 residues. The V segment lost 4 bases and the J segment 13 bases; nucleotides outside the gene matches: 9. Germline V gives CDR1 MNHEY, CDR2 SVGEGT. In nucleotides, the CDR3 is TGTGCCAGCAGTTCCGGACAGGGAGATGTGCCCCTCCACTTT. It yields the protein CASSSGQGDVPLHF.

The chain has TRBV28 and TRBJ1-2; 7 bases fit TRBD1. Germline CDR1 reads MDHEN; CDR2 reads SYDVKM. V lost 6 bases and J lost 7; bases outside the gene matches: 5. The CDR3 has 12 amino acids. CDR3 in DNA: TGTGCCAGCAGCGCACAGGGGATTGGCTACACCTTC. This codes for CASSAQGIGYTF.

The chain is built from TRBV19 and TRBJ2-1; TRBD2 matches at 7 bases. The V and J ends lost 1 base and 5 bases, in that order; junction bases with no gene match: 8. Looked up from germline, CDR1 is LNHDA and CDR2 is SQIVND (reference sequence). The CDR3 covers 16 residues. CDR3 region: CASSIVGGRDHNEQFF. In DNA, the CDR3 is TGTGCCAGTAGTATAGTAGGAGGGAGGGATCACAATGAGCAGTTCTTC.

J is TRBJ1-2 and V is TRBV7-9, with a possible D match to TRBD1 (6 bases). V lost 0 bases and J lost 8, with 22 bases in between. CDR3 size: 17 residues. Germline V gene data show CDR1 as SEHNR and CDR2 as FQNEAQ (reference sequence). The CDR3 DNA reads as TGTGCCAGCAGCTTAGCGGGGTCAGGGGCCTCGGTGGAGGGCTACACCTTC. It translates to CASSLAGSGASVEGYTF.

This sequence joins TRBV21-1 and TRBJ1-6; the DNA was not compared with TRBD1, the D call given in the table. TRBV21-1 counts as a pseudogene. This CDR3 spans 17 amino acids. CDR3: CASSSDRGLLPNSPLHF. The CDR3 coding sequence is TGTGCCAGCAGCTCCGACAGGGGTTTATTACCAAATTCACCCCTCCACTTT.

The V call is TRBV5-1, the J call TRBJ2-5; no reliable D call. Germline V gene lookup returns CDR1 SGHRS and CDR2 YFSETQ. The V and J ends lost 4 bases and 4 bases respectively, with 17 bases between them. The CDR3 runs 15 residues. The CDR3 here is CASSPTPNGRETQYF. CDR3 sequence (DNA): TGCGCCAGCAGCCCCACCCCCAATGGAAGAGAGACCCAGTACTTC.

This sequence joins TRBV5-1 and TRBJ2-7, with 7 nucleotides matching TRBD1. CDR1 SGHRS and CDR2 YFSETQ come from the germline V gene. CDR3 length equals 14 residues. Trimming took 5 bases from V and 4 from J; bases not matched to a gene: 9. In DNA form, the CDR3 reads TGCGCCAGCAGTCCCGGGACAGAGATTTACGAGCAGTACTTC. Protein product: CASSPGTEIYEQYF.

The V call is TRBV2, the J call TRBJ2-3; D unresolved. CDR3 length equals 13 residues. Trimming took off 8 bases at V and 4 bases at J, with 13 bases between the two ends. Germline V gives CDR1 SNHLY, CDR2 FYNNEI. CDR3 protein: CASPRNQPDTQYF. CDR3 bases: TGTGCCAGCCCACGGAATCAACCAGATACGCAGTATTTT.

V is TRBV28 and J is TRBJ2-1; 11 bases fit TRBD1. J was trimmed by 10 bases and V by 10 bases; bases with no gene match: 6. Germline loops: CDR1 MDHEN, CDR2 SYDVKM. This CDR3 comprises 12 residues. CDR3 nucleotide sequence: TGTGCCACCGGGGACAGGGGGAGGGAGCAGTTCTTC. This codes for CATGDRGREQFF.

V usage is TRBV6-5 and J usage is TRBJ2-1, with 7 bases identical to TRBD2. The V gene's germline CDR1 is MNHEY and CDR2 SVGAGI. V shed 7 bases and J 4 bases; nucleotides not matched to a gene: 7. This CDR3 has 14 amino acids. This CDR3 reads CASNLVGGYNEQFF. In DNA, the CDR3 is TGTGCCAGCAACCTAGTGGGAGGGTACAATGAGCAGTTCTTC.

The chain carries TRBV6-5 and TRBJ2-7; D may be TRBD2 (6 bases). This CDR3 has 14 amino acids. The germline CDR1 and CDR2 sequences are MNHEY and SVGAGI. With 7 bases removed from V and 3 bases from J, the gap between germline ends came to 16 bases. The CDR3 DNA sequence: TGTGCCAGCAAGCGAGGGGACTCCTTCTACGAGCAGTACTTC. It codes for CASKRGDSFYEQYF.

The chain carries TRBV6-5 and TRBJ1-1, with TRBD1 identical over 7 bases. V trimming: 5 bases; J trimming: 5 bases; junction bases outside the gene matches: 8. Germline-derived CDR1 and CDR2 are MNHEY and SVGAGI. The CDR3 has 14 amino acids. CDR3 nucleotide sequence: TGTGCCAGCAGTCCCGGCAGGGGGGGGACTGAAGCTTTCTTT. It translates to CASSPGRGGTEAFF.

The gene calls are TRBV20-1 and TRBJ2-2; TRBD1 is a possible D gene (6 bases). V was shortened by 3 bases and J by 4 bases, with 15 bases between the two germline ends. The CDR3 sequence is 15 residues long. Per germline, CDR1 DFQATT and CDR2 SNEGSKA (reference sequence). DNA for the CDR3: TGCAGTGCTAGTGGGGGCAGGGGTAGCACCGGGGAGCTGTTTTTT. It codes for CSASGGRGSTGELFF.

V is TRBV15 and J is TRBJ2-5; 8 nucleotides agree with TRBD1. V shed 5 bases and J 2 bases; nucleotides not matched to a gene: 4. The germline V gene has CDR1 LNHNV and CDR2 YYDKDF (reference sequence). The CDR3 sequence is 14 residues long. The CDR3 loop reads CATSLDRGQETQYF. For the CDR3, the DNA is TGTGCCACCAGCTTAGACAGGGGTCAAGAGACCCAGTACTTC.

The V and J genes are TRBV25-1 and TRBJ2-1; D not certain. The CDR3 totals 13 residues. Germline CDR1 reads MGHDK; CDR2 reads SYGVNS. V was shortened by 4 bases and J by 5 bases, with 9 bases between the two germline ends. CDR3 bases: TGTGCCAGCAGTGCTTTCATTAACAATGAGCAGTTCTTC. Residues: CASSAFINNEQFF.